The entry that follows covers one T cell receptor beta chain sequence. This record belongs to a study of blood T cell repertoires in COVID-19. Turning to the study itself: The study drew acute and convalescent COVID-19 samples from the United States, Italy and Spain. In each case, the material was cDNA or gDNA derived from T cells, B-cell-depleted T cells, or PBMCs.

In the original processing: Estimated nucleated cell counts came from reference gene primer amplification. Profiled with immunoSEQ multiplex PCR; TCRdb holds only in-frame clones, not every one. The D gene and trimming were derived from the DNA, and the V and J assignments and clone size from that table. The repertoire consists of roughly 200,000 clones, with more than 75% occurring once and the leading ten covering around 6.5%. J was trimmed by 5 bases and V by 6 bases; bases with no gene match: 10. In germline, CDR1 is MNHEY, CDR2 SVGAGI. The CDR3 covers 14 residues. The sequencing input was peripheral blood. This receptor was identified in an elderly man with acute or convalescent COVID-19. The V gene is TRBV6-5, the J gene TRBJ2-7; 7 nucleotides align to TRBD1. The CDR3 loop is CASRAVAGGDEQYV. CDR3 sequence (DNA): TGTGCCAGCAGGGCAGTTGCAGGGGGAGACGAGCAGTACGTC.